The 19 T cell receptor beta chains in this list originate from one sample, sequenced in a study of shared clonotypes between healthy human individuals. The naive CD8 fraction comprised CD45RO-negative cells positively selected for CCR7 and excluded terminally differentiated effector memory CD45RA+ cells. Profiled with immunoSEQ multiplex PCR; TCRdb holds only in-frame clones, not every one. The table includes about 650,000 clones, 95% to 96% detected once. Source material: naive CD8+ T cells sorted from blood. Receptors were obtained from a woman aged 25 to 39 in good health.

V usage is TRBV9 and J usage is TRBJ2-7, with TRBD1 matching over 8 bases. V gave up 0 bases and J gave up 3 bases; unmatched junction bases: 5. Germline V CDR1 and CDR2: SGDLS, YYNGEE. This CDR3 is 15 amino acids long. The CDR3 DNA reads as TGTGCCAGCAGCGTAGGACAGGGGAAGGGCTACGAGCAGTACTTC. Its translation: CASSVGQGKGYEQYF.

The rearrangement links TRBV15 to TRBJ1-2; D remains unclear. The CDR3 is 14 amino acids. The V end lost 1 base, the J end lost 4 bases, and 10 bases lay between the germline ends. Germline CDR1 reads LNHNV; CDR2 reads YYDKDF (reference sequence). CDR3 region: CATSRGADSYGYTF. The CDR3 nucleotides are TGTGCCACCAGCAGAGGGGCGGACTCCTATGGCTACACCTTC.

The rearrangement joins TRBV4-1 to TRBJ2-3, with a weak D call TRBD2 (6 bases). V was clipped by 0 bases and J by 6 bases, with 13 bases between them. The V gene's germline CDR1 is MGHRA and CDR2 YSYEKL. This CDR3 has 15 residues. CDR3: CASSQETGVRDTQYF. CDR3 DNA sequence: TGCGCCAGCAGCCAAGAAACGGGAGTTCGGGATACGCAGTATTTT.

The chain recombines TRBV10-3 with TRBJ2-7, with a tentative D call TRBD1 (6 bases). Between the trimmed V and J ends, which lost 5 bases and 2 bases, there was a span of 13 bases. This CDR3 is built from 14 residues. Germline CDR1 is ENHRY and CDR2 is SYGVKD. The CDR3 spells CAISTRGTTYEQYF. The CDR3 region has the DNA TGTGCCATCAGTACTAGGGGGACCACCTACGAGCAGTACTTC.

The chain has TRBV27 and TRBJ1-2, with no clear D. The V gene's germline CDR1 is MNHEY and CDR2 SMNVEV (reference sequence). The CDR3 is 16 amino acids. Deletions cut 5 bases from V and 6 bases from J, with 22 bases between. The CDR3 DNA reads TGTGCCAGCAGTCGAGGTTTAACATTCCCGTTGGATGGCTACACCTTC. It codes for CASSRGLTFPLDGYTF.

This chain links TRBV30 with TRBJ2-1; D unclear. Germline lookup yields CDR1 GTSNPN and CDR2 SVGIG (reference sequence). The CDR3 has 10 residues. Trimming left V 4 bases short and J 10 bases short, with 8 bases between. The CDR3 region is CAWKLREQFF. The CDR3 DNA reads as TGTGCCTGGAAACTACGGGAGCAGTTCTTC.

In this sample, this clone turned up a few times. This rearrangement joins TRBV29-1 to TRBJ2-2; 8 bases fit TRBD2. J gave up 6 bases and V 8 bases, and 5 bases lay outside the gene matches. This CDR3 is built from 12 residues. Germline V CDR1 and CDR2: SQVTM, ANQGSEA. Here the CDR3 reads CSFSGSAGELFF. As DNA, the CDR3 is TGCAGCTTCAGCGGGAGTGCCGGGGAGCTGTTTTTT.

The count of this clone is one. The chain combines TRBV15 with TRBJ2-5, with unresolved D. Deletions cut 3 bases from V and 1 base from J, with 15 bases between. Per germline, CDR1 LNHNV and CDR2 YYDKDF (reference sequence). The CDR3 runs 16 residues. For the CDR3, the DNA is TGTGCCACCAGCAGGGACCGTACGGGCCTCCAAGAGACCCAGTACTTC. It codes for CATSRDRTGLQETQYF.

The J gene is TRBJ1-2, the V gene TRBV6-1; D might be TRBD1 (5 bases). The V gene lost 1 base and the J gene lost 2 bases, with 5 bases spanning the gap. This CDR3 contains 13 residues. The germline gives CDR1 MNHNS, CDR2 SASEGT. CDR3 sequence (DNA): TGTGCCAGCAGTGAAGAGGGGAACTATGGCTACACCTTC. Its protein is CASSEEGNYGYTF.

The chain links TRBV9 to TRBJ2-7, with D perhaps TRBD1 or TRBD2 (5 bases each). There are 14 residues in the CDR3. Looked up from germline, CDR1 is SGDLS and CDR2 is YYNGEE. The germline V and J ends were trimmed by 0 bases and 6 bases, with 13 bases remaining between them. CDR3 nucleotides: TGTGCCAGCAGCGTAGCCGGGAAGGGGTCCGAGCAGTACTTC. Translating it yields CASSVAGKGSEQYF.

The rearrangement links TRBV5-1 to TRBJ2-5; D remains unclear. CDR1 and CDR2 (germline): SGHRS, YFSETQ. This CDR3 region has 10 residues. V was clipped by 3 bases and J by 9 bases, with 6 bases between them. CDR3 nucleotide sequence: TGCGCCAGCAGCTGGTGGGCCCAGTACTTC. Translated, it gives CASSWWAQYF. The full variable domain, with the rest looked up from reference TRBV5-1 and TRBJ2-5, is KAGVTQTPRYLIKTRGQQVTLSCSPISGHRSVSWYQQTPGQGLQFLFEYFSETQRNKGNFPGRFSGRQFSNSRSEMNVSTLELGDSALYLCASSWWAQYFGPGTRLLVL.

The chain links TRBV13 to TRBJ2-2; the D is unclear. CDR3 length: 14 amino acids. Germline assignment: CDR1 PRHDT and CDR2 FYEKMQ (reference sequence). V was clipped by 0 bases and J by 6 bases, with 8 bases between them. CDR3 in amino acids: CASSLGDIAGELFF. Here the CDR3 DNA reads TGTGCCAGCAGCTTAGGGGATATCGCCGGGGAGCTGTTTTTT.

This clone appeared a few times. The chain joins TRBV29-1 to TRBJ1-1, with TRBD1 as a possible D gene (6 bases). CDR1 is SQVTM, CDR2 ANQGSEA, per germline. CDR3 length: 14 amino acids. V dropped 3 bases and J dropped 6 bases, with 17 bases sitting between them. The CDR3 region is CSVEVYRAEAEAFF. The CDR3, as DNA: TGCAGCGTTGAGGTTTACAGGGCAGAGGCTGAAGCTTTCTTT.

V gene TRBV19 combines with J gene TRBJ1-1, with D perhaps TRBD1 (5 bases). This CDR3 has 14 amino acids. Trimming took off 6 bases at V and 4 bases at J, with 15 bases between the two ends. Germline V lookup: CDR1 LNHDA, CDR2 SQIVND (reference sequence). CDR3 region: CASRIRDQATEAFF. The CDR3 DNA reads as TGTGCCAGTAGGATTCGGGACCAGGCCACTGAAGCTTTCTTT.

The V and J genes are TRBV4-1 and TRBJ1-1; TRBD1 aligns across 7 bases. The CDR3 runs to 15 residues. Per the germline V gene, CDR1 is MGHRA and CDR2 is YSYEKL. The V and J ends lost 0 bases and 6 bases, in that order; junction bases with no gene match: 7. DNA of the CDR3: TGCGCCAGCAGCCAAGATAGGGGGCAGGGGGCTGAAGCTTTCTTT. Amino acid sequence: CASSQDRGQGAEAFF.

The genes are TRBV7-3 and TRBJ2-3; 8 bases match TRBD1. The germline V gene has CDR1 SGHTA and CDR2 FQGTGA. With 5 bases clipped from V and 5 bases from J, the junction kept 6 bases outside the gene matches. CDR3 size: 14 residues. The CDR3 here is CASSPGQGRDTQYF. The CDR3 DNA reads as TGTGCCAGCAGCCCCGGACAGGGAAGAGATACGCAGTATTTT.

The rearrangement uses TRBV5-6 and TRBJ1-5; tentatively, D is TRBD1 (5 bases). Trimming stripped 2 bases from V and 1 base from J, with 7 bases between. This CDR3 contains 14 residues. The V gene's germline CDR1 is SGHDT and CDR2 YYEEEE. The CDR3: CASSFRGSNQPQHF. Here the CDR3 DNA reads TGTGCCAGCAGCTTTCGGGGGAGCAATCAGCCCCAGCATTTT.

This chain links TRBV5-8 with TRBJ2-7; D is unclear. CDR1 is SGHTS, CDR2 YDEGEE, per germline. The CDR3 is 10 amino acids. Trimming pared 4 bases from V and 11 bases from J, leaving 10 bases between. CDR3 sequence: CASSAGEEYF. The CDR3 region has the DNA TGTGCCAGCAGCGCAGGAGAGGAGTACTTC. Full variable domain (outside the CDR3, taken from reference TRBV5-8 and TRBJ2-7): EAGVTQSPTHLIKTRGQQATLRCSPISGHTSVYWYQQALGLGLQFLLWYDEGEERNRGNFPPRFSGRQFPNYSSELNVNALELEDSALYLCASSAGEEYFGPGTRLTVT.

The chain recombines TRBV9 with TRBJ2-2, with D maybe TRBD1 (6 bases). Deletions cut 2 bases from V and 2 bases from J, with 10 bases between. The CDR3 sequence is 15 residues long. Germline values: CDR1 SGDLS, CDR2 YYNGEE. CDR3 amino acids: CASSVDSFNTGELFF. In DNA, the CDR3 is TGTGCCAGCAGCGTGGACAGTTTTAACACCGGGGAGCTGTTTTTT. Drawing the rest from reference TRBV9 and TRBJ2-2, the complete variable domain is DSGVTQTPKHLITATGQRVTLRCSPRSGDLSVYWYQQSLDQGLQFLIQYYNGEERAKGNILERFSAQQFPDLHSELNLSSLELGDSALYFCASSVDSFNTGELFFGEGSRLTVL.